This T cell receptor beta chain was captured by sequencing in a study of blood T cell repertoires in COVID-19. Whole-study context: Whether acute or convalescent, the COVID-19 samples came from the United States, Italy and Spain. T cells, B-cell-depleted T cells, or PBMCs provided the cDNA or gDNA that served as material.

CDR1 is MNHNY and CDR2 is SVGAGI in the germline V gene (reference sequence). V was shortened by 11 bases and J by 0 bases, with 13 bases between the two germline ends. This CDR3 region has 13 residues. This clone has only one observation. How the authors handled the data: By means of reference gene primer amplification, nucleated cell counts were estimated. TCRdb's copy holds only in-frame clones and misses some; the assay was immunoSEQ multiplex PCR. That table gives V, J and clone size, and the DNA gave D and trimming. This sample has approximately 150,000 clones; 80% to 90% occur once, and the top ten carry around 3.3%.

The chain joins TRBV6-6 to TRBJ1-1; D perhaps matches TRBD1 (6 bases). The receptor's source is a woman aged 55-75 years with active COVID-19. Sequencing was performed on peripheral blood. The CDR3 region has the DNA TGTGCCGGACAACAGGGAGTGAACACTGAAGCTTTCTTT. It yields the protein CAGQQGVNTEAFF.